A single sample gave rise to the 16 T cell receptor beta chains below, sequenced in a study of T cell changes during pregnancy in multiple sclerosis. Method: immunoSEQ multiplex PCR; TCRdb's copy keeps in-frame clones and lacks some. The sample holds around 110,000 clones, roughly nine tenths seen once. Sample: peripheral blood, taken in the third trimester of pregnancy. The source is a female donor with multiple sclerosis, enrolled in a pregnancy study.

The rearrangement uses TRBV6-1 and TRBJ1-5; weak D call: TRBD1 (5 bases). Per the germline V gene, CDR1 is MNHNS and CDR2 is SASEGT. V gave up 2 bases and J gave up 5 bases, with 13 bases separating them. The CDR3 spans 15 residues. CDR3 bases: TGTGCCAGCAGTGAAAGCGGGGGGGTTTATCAGCCCCAGCATTTT. Translating it yields CASSESGGVYQPQHF.

The genes are TRBV30 and TRBJ1-3; D is perhaps TRBD1 (5 bases). Per the germline V gene, CDR1 is GTSNPN and CDR2 is SVGIG (reference sequence). The CDR3 consists of 13 residues. V was shortened by 0 bases and J by 3 bases, with 6 bases between the two germline ends. The CDR3 coding sequence is TGTGCCTGGAGTGTAACAGGTGGAAACACCATATATTTT. It codes for CAWSVTGGNTIYF.

The chain recombines TRBV6-1 with TRBJ1-1; the D gene is possibly TRBD1 (6 bases). The CDR3 extends over 15 amino acids. The germline gives CDR1 MNHNS, CDR2 SASEGT. Deletions cut 7 bases from V and 6 bases from J, with 21 bases between. DNA for the CDR3: TGTGCCAGCACTACCTGGGGGGGCGCAGGCTCTGAAGCTTTCTTT. Translating gives CASTTWGGAGSEAFF.

The rearrangement uses TRBV5-1 and TRBJ1-1; D is uncertain. The germline CDR1 and CDR2 sequences are SGHRS and YFSETQ. The CDR3 length is 16 residues. V dropped 0 bases and J dropped 5 bases, with 17 bases sitting between them. CDR3 in amino acids: CASSLVQVMGGTEAFF. CDR3 DNA: TGCGCCAGCAGCTTGGTGCAGGTTATGGGAGGGACTGAAGCTTTCTTT. Full variable domain (remainder filled in from reference TRBV5-1 and TRBJ1-1): KAGVTQTPRYLIKTRGQQVTLSCSPISGHRSVSWYQQTPGQGLQFLFEYFSETQRNKGNFPGRFSGRQFSNSRSEMNVSTLELGDSALYLCASSLVQVMGGTEAFFGQGTRLTVV.

CDR3 sequence (DNA): TGTGCCAGCTCAGCAGGCGTCAACTCCGGGGACTATGGCTACACCTTC. It specifies CASSAGVNSGDYGYTF. The rearrangement joins TRBV18 to TRBJ1-2; the D is unclear. Trimming left V 5 bases short and J 3 bases short, with 19 bases between. This CDR3 has 16 amino acids. Germline CDR1 and CDR2: KGHSH and LQKENI.

The chain couples TRBV6-5 to TRBJ2-2, with 8 bases aligning to TRBD2. Germline trimming cut 7 bases from V and 1 base from J; bases unmatched to any gene: 5. Germline V gene lookup returns CDR1 MNHEY and CDR2 SVGAGI. The CDR3 length is 15 residues. The CDR3 nucleotides read TGTGCCAGCAAGACCGGGGGGGGGAACACCGGGGAGCTGTTTTTT. It specifies CASKTGGGNTGELFF.

The V gene is TRBV29-1, the J gene TRBJ1-1; TRBD1 might be the D (5 bases). V was pared by 5 bases and J by 0 bases, with 7 bases between. The CDR3 spans 12 residues. Germline values: CDR1 SQVTM, CDR2 ANQGSEA. The CDR3 DNA follows: TGCAGCGTTACAGGTATGAACACTGAAGCTTTCTTT. It translates to CSVTGMNTEAFF.

This chain uses TRBV6-5 with TRBJ1-1; tentative D call: TRBD1 (5 bases). Germline V gives CDR1 MNHEY, CDR2 SVGAGI. The ends were cut back, 6 bases at V and 11 bases at J, with 19 bases in the middle. There are 13 residues in the CDR3. The CDR3, as DNA: TGTGCCAGCAGCCCCATTGGGGGGACGTGGGCTTTCTTT. It specifies CASSPIGGTWAFF.

The chain is built from TRBV6-6 and TRBJ1-4, with D hard to call. This CDR3 is 13 amino acids long. Deletions cut 2 bases from V and 4 bases from J, with 5 bases between. Germline V lookup: CDR1 MNHNY, CDR2 SVGAGI (reference sequence). CDR3 loop: CASSYVGNEKLFF. DNA for the CDR3: TGTGCCAGCAGTTACGTCGGTAATGAAAAACTGTTTTTT.

The gene calls are TRBV6-1 and TRBJ2-2; TRBD2 matches 7 bases. Germline CDR1 reads MNHNS; CDR2 reads SASEGT. The CDR3 is 14 amino acids. J lost 7 bases, V lost 10 bases, and 12 bases had no gene match. The CDR3 loop is CATKERGEVGELFF. DNA for the CDR3: TGTGCCACCAAGGAGCGGGGAGAGGTCGGGGAGCTGTTTTTT.

The gene calls are TRBV10-3 and TRBJ2-1; TRBD1 matches 10 bases. With 4 bases clipped from V and 5 bases from J, the junction kept 5 bases outside the gene matches. There are 15 residues in the CDR3. Germline-derived CDR1 and CDR2 are ENHRY and SYGVKD. CDR3 sequence: CAISGRDRGDNEQFF. CDR3 in DNA: TGTGCCATCAGTGGCCGGGACAGGGGAGACAATGAGCAGTTCTTC.

The CDR3 spells CASSPFGLVFPDTQYF. Here the CDR3 DNA reads TGTGCCAGCAGCCCCTTCGGACTAGTCTTTCCAGATACGCAGTATTTT. The chain has TRBV9 and TRBJ2-3; 7 bases match TRBD2. V trimming: 4 bases; J trimming: 4 bases; junction bases outside the gene matches: 12. The CDR3 has 16 amino acids. Germline CDR1 is SGDLS and CDR2 is YYNGEE.

The chain recombines TRBV29-1 with TRBJ1-1; 9 bases fit TRBD1. V lost 7 bases, J lost 1 base, and 1 base stayed unmatched. CDR1 SQVTM and CDR2 ANQGSEA come from the germline V gene. The CDR3 covers 12 residues. CDR3 in amino acids: CSAGQGNTEAFF. Here the CDR3 DNA reads TGCAGCGCGGGACAGGGGAACACTGAAGCTTTCTTT. Full variable domain (outside the CDR3, taken from reference TRBV29-1 and TRBJ1-1): SAVISQKPSRDICQRGTSLTIQCQVDSQVTMMFWYRQQPGQSLTLIATANQGSEATYESGFVIDKFPISRPNLTFSTLTVSNMSPEDSSIYLCSAGQGNTEAFFGQGTRLTVV.

This sequence joins TRBV30 and TRBJ2-2; TRBD2 agrees at 10 bases. This CDR3 contains 16 residues. Germline CDR1 is GTSNPN and CDR2 is SVGIG (reference sequence). Trimming took 0 bases from V and 4 from J; bases not matched to a gene: 5. The CDR3 sequence: CAWSVRLAGLTGELFF. CDR3 coding DNA: TGTGCCTGGAGTGTACGACTAGCGGGCCTCACCGGGGAGCTGTTTTTT.

V and J are TRBV9 and TRBJ1-1, with 10 nucleotides matching TRBD1. The germline V gene has CDR1 SGDLS and CDR2 YYNGEE. The CDR3 totals 16 residues. V shed 3 bases, J shed 3 bases, and the junction held 8 bases outside the gene matches. The CDR3 is CASSARDRGTDTEAFF. The CDR3 coding sequence is TGTGCCAGCAGCGCCCGGGACAGGGGTACGGACACTGAAGCTTTCTTT.

A single count supports this clone. At one of its ends the junction is not consistent with the germline gene, which may arise from a read error. The rearrangement joins TRBV6-1 to TRBJ2-5; D not certain. CDR1 is MNHNS and CDR2 is SASEGT in the germline V gene. This CDR3 is built from 14 residues. Here the CDR3 DNA reads TGTGCCAGCAGTGTGAGAGGAACCCCCCTCTTCCCCCACTTC. Its translation is CASSVRGTPLFPHF.